This is a list of T cell receptor beta chains from one sample in a study of shared clonotypes between healthy human individuals. This table comes from immunoSEQ multiplex PCR, and its TCRdb copy is limited to in-frame clones, with some not included. The data show about 660,000 clones, over 65% seen once. Sequenced input: memory CD4+ T cells sorted from blood. The receptors stem from a woman between 25 and 40 years old in good health. The CDR3 runs from the conserved cysteine through the conserved F or W. The order of the fields is V gene, D gene, clone size, J gene, CDR3 protein, CDR3 DNA. A D gene is named only where the DNA matches it firmly. Clone size is stated in some rows and not others, as once, few, many or a class when expanded.

V gene: TRBV18
D gene: NA
clone size: NA
J gene: TRBJ1-1
CDR3 protein: CASSAQGLDTEAFF
CDR3 DNA: TGTGCCAGCTCTGCACAGGGTTTGGACACTGAAGCTTTCTTT

V gene: TRBV11-2
D gene: TRBD2
clone size: NA
J gene: TRBJ2-2
CDR3 protein: CASSFTSGSSTGELFF
CDR3 DNA: TGTGCCAGCAGCTTCACTAGCGGGAGTAGCACCGGGGAGCTGTTTTTT

V gene: TRBV6-5
D gene: TRBD1
clone size: NA
J gene: TRBJ1-2
CDR3 protein: CASSSWTGNHGYTF
CDR3 DNA: TGTGCCAGCAGTTCGTGGACAGGGAATCATGGCTACACCTTC

V gene: TRBV6-5
D gene: TRBD2
clone size: NA
J gene: TRBJ2-1
CDR3 protein: CASSPPGGEYNEQFF
CDR3 DNA: TGTGCCAGCAGTCCCCCGGGAGGGGAGTACAATGAGCAGTTCTTC

V gene: TRBV28
D gene: TRBD1
clone size: NA
J gene: TRBJ2-1
CDR3 protein: CASSLPGTVSSYNEQFF
CDR3 DNA: TGTGCCAGCAGTTTACCCGGGACAGTTAGCTCCTACAATGAGCAGTTCTTC

V gene: TRBV10-3
D gene: NA
clone size: few
J gene: TRBJ2-2
CDR3 protein: CASHAGTPNTGELFF
CDR3 DNA: TGTGCCAGTCACGCCGGGACACCGAACACCGGGGAGCTGTTTTTT

V gene: TRBV2
D gene: TRBD1
clone size: NA
J gene: TRBJ2-7
CDR3 protein: CASSTEGQGQVEQYF
CDR3 DNA: TGTGCCAGCAGTACCGAAGGACAGGGTCAGGTCGAGCAGTACTTC

V gene: TRBV9
D gene: TRBD1
clone size: NA
J gene: TRBJ1-4
CDR3 protein: CASSVRGRTNEKLFF
CDR3 DNA: TGTGCCAGCAGCGTCAGGGGGCGGACTAATGAAAAACTGTTTTTT

V gene: TRBV4-1
D gene: TRBD2
clone size: NA
J gene: TRBJ2-3
CDR3 protein: CASSQDRAGHTQYF
CDR3 DNA: TGCGCCAGCAGCCAAGATCGAGCGGGGCATACGCAGTATTTT

V gene: TRBV4-1
D gene: NA
clone size: NA
J gene: TRBJ2-5
CDR3 protein: CASSLGIQETQYF
CDR3 DNA: TGCGCCAGCAGCCTCGGGATTCAAGAGACCCAGTACTTC

V gene: TRBV7-8
D gene: TRBD2
clone size: NA
J gene: TRBJ2-6
CDR3 protein: CASSSGGSGANVLTF
CDR3 DNA: TGTGCCAGCAGCTCGGGAGGCTCTGGGGCCAACGTCCTGACTTTC

V gene: TRBV4-1
D gene: TRBD2
clone size: NA
J gene: TRBJ2-3
CDR3 protein: CASSRTPASGTTDTQYF
CDR3 DNA: TGCGCCAGCAGCCGAACCCCGGCTAGCGGCACCACAGATACGCAGTATTTT

V gene: TRBV30
D gene: NA
clone size: NA
J gene: TRBJ1-5
CDR3 protein: CAWSLQGYGNQPQHF
CDR3 DNA: TGTGCCTGGAGTCTTCAGGGTTATGGCAATCAGCCCCAGCATTTT

V gene: TRBV5-4
D gene: TRBD1
clone size: NA
J gene: TRBJ1-1
CDR3 protein: CASSPRGGTGFTEAFF
CDR3 DNA: TGTGCCAGCAGCCCAAGGGGAGGGACAGGGTTCACTGAAGCTTTCTTT

V gene: TRBV28
D gene: NA
clone size: NA
J gene: TRBJ1-4
CDR3 protein: CASSLPQGLGEKLFF
CDR3 DNA: TGTGCCAGCAGTCTACCACAGGGTCTGGGAGAAAAACTGTTTTTT

V gene: TRBV18
D gene: TRBD1
clone size: once
J gene: TRBJ2-7
CDR3 protein: CASSPSTGASFYEQYF
CDR3 DNA: TGTGCCAGCTCACCATCTACAGGGGCCTCTTTCTACGAGCAGTACTTC

V gene: TRBV28
D gene: TRBD1
clone size: NA
J gene: TRBJ2-7
CDR3 protein: CASSSTGSPSYEQYF
CDR3 DNA: TGTGCCAGCAGTTCGACAGGGAGTCCCTCCTACGAGCAGTACTTC

V gene: TRBV5-1
D gene: NA
clone size: NA
J gene: TRBJ2-2
CDR3 protein: CASSRDVTGELFF
CDR3 DNA: TGCGCCAGCAGCCGTGACGTTACCGGGGAGCTGTTTTTT

V gene: TRBV6-6
D gene: NA
clone size: few
J gene: TRBJ1-2
CDR3 protein: CASSYLSTEDDSGYTF
CDR3 DNA: TGTGCCAGCAGTTACCTCTCGACAGAGGATGACTCTGGCTACACCTTC

V gene: TRBV10-2
D gene: TRBD2
clone size: NA
J gene: TRBJ2-2
CDR3 protein: CASRLSTSGRAHTGELFF
CDR3 DNA: TGCGCCAGCAGGCTTTCGACTAGCGGGAGGGCCCATACCGGGGAGCTGTTTTTT

V gene: TRBV9
D gene: TRBD1
clone size: NA
J gene: TRBJ2-3
CDR3 protein: CASSPGAGQATDTQYF
CDR3 DNA: TGTGCCAGCAGCCCCGGCGCTGGACAGGCGACAGATACGCAGTATTTT

V gene: TRBV27
D gene: TRBD2
clone size: NA
J gene: TRBJ2-7
CDR3 protein: CASRLARFSYEQYF
CDR3 DNA: TGTGCCAGCAGACTAGCGAGATTCTCCTACGAGCAGTACTTC

V gene: TRBV10-3
D gene: NA
clone size: few
J gene: TRBJ2-3
CDR3 protein: CAISERQLSADTQYF
CDR3 DNA: TGTGCCATCAGTGAGAGGCAGCTATCCGCAGATACGCAGTATTTT